The clone carrying this TCR beta chain appeared a single time. This record belongs to a study of blood T cell repertoires in COVID-19. Study information: Samples of COVID-19 (acute and convalescent) were obtained from the United States, Italy and Spain.

Trimming stripped 3 bases from V and 5 bases from J, with 13 bases between. CDR1 is SQVTM and CDR2 is ANQGSEA in the germline V gene. CDR3 length: 13 residues. In the authors' methods: Reference gene primer amplification yielded estimated nucleated cell counts. Sequencing was performed with immunoSEQ multiplex PCR; in TCRdb, only in-frame clones are kept and a portion is missing. Clone size and V and J calls were adopted from that table, with D and trimming inferred from the DNA. The sample has about 200,000 clones, 85% to 90% seen once. What was sequenced was peripheral blood. The sequence derives from an elderly man with acute or convalescent COVID-19. V gene TRBV29-1 combines with J gene TRBJ2-5, with D maybe TRBD2 (6 bases). The CDR3, as DNA: TGCAGCGTTGACATCGGGGGTTTGGAGACCCAGTACTTC. This sequence encodes CSVDIGGLETQYF.